Each of the 22 T cell receptor beta chains below was sequenced from the same sample in a study of spatial heterogeneity in lung cancer. Sample time point: blood at routine non-recurrence follow-up after resection. TCRdb used MiXCR to reprocess the 5' RACE reads, holding one entry per CDR3 protein. The sample shows approximately 100,000 distinct CDR3 sequences, 15% to 20% of them seen only once. Material: PBMCs, obtained at follow-up. All receptors derive from a male donor with early-stage non-small cell lung cancer.

The CDR3 loop is CASSLLTGSANTEAFF. CDR3 bases: TGTGCCAGCAGCTTATTGACAGGGTCGGCAAACACTGAAGCTTTCTTT. The chain has TRBV6-6 and TRBJ1-1; 7 bases fit TRBD1. The CDR3 length is 16 residues. The germline V gene has CDR1 MNHNY and CDR2 SVGAGI (reference sequence). V gave up 6 bases and J gave up 2 bases; unmatched junction bases: 12.

This clonotype was observed many times. The CDR3 spells CASSPDSGPSQAFF. CDR3 DNA sequence: TGTGCCAGCAGCCCCGACTCGGGGCCATCGCAAGCTTTCTTT. The rearrangement joins TRBV25-1 to TRBJ1-1; possibly TRBD1 for D (5 bases). The CDR3 loop spans 14 amino acids. Trimming left V 6 bases short and J 9 bases short, with 20 bases between. Germline CDR1 is MGHDK and CDR2 is SYGVNS.

This clonotype was counted between two and nine times. The chain couples TRBV30 to TRBJ2-2; D may be TRBD2 (5 bases). Looked up from germline, CDR1 is GTSNPN and CDR2 is SVGIG (reference sequence). V shed 0 bases and J shed 7 bases, with 9 bases lying between them. The CDR3 has 13 residues. CDR3 sequence reads: CAWSVLGFGELFF. The DNA of the CDR3 is TGTGCCTGGAGTGTACTAGGGTTCGGGGAGCTGTTTTTT.

The rearrangement uses TRBV6-5 and TRBJ1-2; TRBD1 might be the D (5 bases). The CDR3 is made up of 12 amino acids. V lost 8 bases, J lost 7 bases, and 14 bases lay in between. CDR1 MNHEY and CDR2 SVGAGI come from the germline V gene. The CDR3, as DNA: TGTGCCAGCGCCGCCGGGGCGAGTGGCTACACCTTC. Translation: CASAAGASGYTF.

V gene TRBV4-1 combines with J gene TRBJ2-2; no clear D gene. V lost 2 bases and J 7 bases, leaving 23 bases between the germline ends. This CDR3 has 18 amino acids. Germline V lookup: CDR1 MGHRA, CDR2 YSYEKL. CDR3 in amino acids: CASSQNGKAWSVDGELFF. CDR3 nucleotide sequence: TGCGCCAGCAGCCAAAATGGGAAAGCGTGGAGTGTTGACGGGGAGCTGTTTTTT.

The rearrangement links TRBV27 to TRBJ2-7; 9 bases map to TRBD1. The V and J ends lost 6 bases and 1 base, in that order; junction bases with no gene match: 7. This CDR3 contains 15 residues. From germline, CDR1 is MNHEY and CDR2 SMNVEV (reference sequence). The CDR3 protein is CASRDAGTGSYEQYF. For the CDR3, the DNA is TGTGCCAGCAGAGACGCCGGGACAGGGTCCTACGAGCAGTACTTC.

The V gene is TRBV5-1, the J gene TRBJ2-3; D tentatively reads TRBD1 or TRBD2 (5 bases each). Germline V gene sequence: CDR1 SGHRS, CDR2 YFSETQ. V was clipped by 4 bases and J by 0 bases, with 18 bases between them. This CDR3 has 17 amino acids. CDR3 nucleotide sequence: TGCGCCAGCAGCAATTCCCCCCACGGGGCTAGCACAGATACGCAGTATTTT. It translates to CASSNSPHGASTDTQYF.

The DNA of the CDR3 is TGTGCCAGCAGCTCCGCCTCGGAGACCCAGTACTTC. It specifies CASSSASETQYF. The chain is built from TRBV7-9 and TRBJ2-5; D not certain. Looked up from germline, CDR1 is SEHNR and CDR2 is FQNEAQ (reference sequence). The V gene lost 4 bases and the J gene lost 5 bases, with 8 bases spanning the gap. This CDR3 has 12 residues.

The chain combines TRBV20-1 with TRBJ2-1; the match to TRBD2 covers 9 bases. The ends lost 0 bases at V and 8 bases at J; junction bases unmatched: 17. The CDR3 is 18 residues long. CDR1 and CDR2 from the germline V gene are DFQATT and SNEGSKA (reference sequence). This CDR3 reads CSARDLPRGGETIHEQFF. The CDR3 coding sequence is TGCAGTGCTAGAGATCTCCCCCGCGGGGGGGAGACGATCCATGAGCAGTTCTTC.

A few counts support this clonotype. This rearrangement joins TRBV20-1 to TRBJ1-1; tentatively, D is TRBD1 (5 bases). The CDR3 consists of 13 residues. The V gene lost 6 bases and the J gene lost 1 base, with 12 bases spanning the gap. Germline lookup yields CDR1 DFQATT and CDR2 SNEGSKA (reference sequence). As DNA, the CDR3 is TGCAGTGCAGAGACAGAAGCGAACACTGAAGCTTTCTTT. Translating it yields CSAETEANTEAFF.

This rearrangement joins TRBV7-9 to TRBJ2-7; 10 bases line up with TRBD2. Germline assignment: CDR1 SEHNR and CDR2 FQNEAQ (reference sequence). The V gene end was trimmed by 5 bases and the J gene end by 2 bases; junction bases not matched to a gene: 12. The CDR3 contains 17 residues. Here the CDR3 DNA reads TGTGCCAGCAGCCCGGGACTAGCGACTTCCCCAACCTACGAGCAGTACTTC. It specifies CASSPGLATSPTYEQYF.

There are a few counts of this clonotype. Sequence at one end of the junction differs from germline and may be a read error. V and J are TRBV6-2 or TRBV6-3 and TRBJ1-2; TRBD1 might be the D (5 bases). CDR3 length: 16 amino acids. The germline CDR1 and CDR2 sequences are MNHEY and SVGEGT. The chain's CDR3 is CASGTHPGTQYDGNTF. The CDR3 DNA reads as TGTGCCAGCGGTACCCACCCCGGGACCCAGTACGATGGCAACACCTTC.

This clonotype occurred many times. The chain carries TRBV11-2 and TRBJ2-3, with 7 bases lining up with TRBD2. The length of the CDR3 is 14 residues. V trimming: 6 bases; J trimming: 4 bases; junction bases outside the gene matches: 7. Germline V CDR1 and CDR2: SGHAT, FQNNGV. CDR3 amino acids: CASRKAGPPDTQYF. The CDR3 region has the DNA TGTGCCAGCAGAAAAGCGGGGCCCCCAGATACGCAGTATTTT.

The genes are TRBV7-2 and TRBJ2-5; possibly TRBD2 for D (5 bases). Germline CDR1 is SGHTA and CDR2 is FQGNSA. V lost 2 bases and J lost 7, with 17 bases in between. This CDR3 region has 15 residues. The CDR3 sequence is CASSLSGEPGGTQYF. The CDR3 DNA reads as TGTGCCAGCAGCTTATCCGGGGAGCCGGGTGGGACCCAGTACTTC.

The DNA for the CDR3 is TGTGCCAGCAGCCTAAGGTCGGAAGTAGATACGCAGTATTTT. Translating it yields CASSLRSEVDTQYF. The chain uses TRBV11-3 and TRBJ2-3; D unresolved. The germline V gene has CDR1 SGHNT and CDR2 YENEEA. V lost 5 bases to trimming and J lost 5 bases, with 14 bases between them. The CDR3 runs to 14 residues.

This clonotype occurred once. The chain combines TRBV7-9 with TRBJ2-5; 10 nucleotides line up with TRBD1. Unmatched junction bases numbered 11, after V lost 5 bases and J lost 5 bases. The germline CDR1 and CDR2 sequences are SEHNR and FQNEAQ (reference sequence). The CDR3 is made up of 16 amino acids. In DNA, the CDR3 is TGTGCCAGCAGCACCTCCGGGACAGGGGCGTGGGAGACCCAGTACTTC. This translates into CASSTSGTGAWETQYF.

This clonotype was seen ten or more times. CDR3 in amino acids: CASSQELAAAHEQYF. DNA of the CDR3: TGTGCCAGCAGCCAAGAGCTAGCGGCGGCCCACGAGCAGTACTTC. The chain recombines TRBV3-1 with TRBJ2-7; TRBD2 aligns across 7 bases. CDR1 and CDR2 (germline): LGHDT, YNNKEL (reference sequence). V shed 0 bases and J 5 bases; nucleotides not matched to a gene: 7. This CDR3 is built from 15 residues.

The V and J genes are TRBV20-1 and TRBJ2-1; D remains ambiguous. CDR3 length equals 15 residues. Germline assignment: CDR1 DFQATT and CDR2 SNEGSKA (reference sequence). V was clipped by 3 bases and J by 5 bases, with 17 bases between them. The CDR3, as DNA: TGCAGTGCTAGGGCCGAGAAGGGAACTCACAATGAGCAGTTCTTC. Protein sequence: CSARAEKGTHNEQFF.

This chain connects TRBV4-3 to TRBJ1-4; D is unresolved. The CDR3 has 16 amino acids. V was shortened by 0 bases and J by 4 bases, with 12 bases between the two germline ends. Germline V lookup: CDR1 LGHNA, CDR2 YSLEER. This CDR3 is CASSQDWRQINEKLFF. Here the CDR3 DNA reads TGCGCCAGCAGCCAAGATTGGCGGCAGATTAATGAAAAACTGTTTTTT.

This clonotype was detected a few times. The CDR3 DNA reads as TGTGCCAGCAGCTTAGACAGGGGGCCGAACTATGGCTACACCTTC. Translated, it gives CASSLDRGPNYGYTF. The chain uses TRBV7-8 and TRBJ1-2; 9 nucleotides line up with TRBD1. The ends lost 1 base at V and 2 bases at J; junction bases unmatched: 2. The CDR3 consists of 15 residues. The V gene's germline CDR1 is SGHVS and CDR2 FQNEAQ.

The rearrangement joins TRBV20-1 to TRBJ1-5; D gene uncertain. The CDR3 has 15 amino acids. The ends were cut back, 3 bases at V and 2 bases at J, with 14 bases in the middle. CDR1 is DFQATT, CDR2 SNEGSKA, per germline (reference sequence). This CDR3 reads CSAREPTRGNQPQHF. CDR3 nucleotide sequence: TGCAGTGCTAGGGAGCCGACAAGGGGCAATCAGCCCCAGCATTTT.

This clonotype was observed a few times. The V call is TRBV29-1, the J call TRBJ2-5; TRBD1 matches 8 bases. This CDR3 has 13 residues. Per the germline V gene, CDR1 is SQVTM and CDR2 is ANQGSEA. The V gene end was trimmed by 6 bases and the J gene end by 5 bases; junction bases not matched to a gene: 8. The chain's CDR3 is CSVERQGWETQYF. CDR3 sequence (DNA): TGCAGCGTAGAAAGACAGGGGTGGGAGACCCAGTACTTC.